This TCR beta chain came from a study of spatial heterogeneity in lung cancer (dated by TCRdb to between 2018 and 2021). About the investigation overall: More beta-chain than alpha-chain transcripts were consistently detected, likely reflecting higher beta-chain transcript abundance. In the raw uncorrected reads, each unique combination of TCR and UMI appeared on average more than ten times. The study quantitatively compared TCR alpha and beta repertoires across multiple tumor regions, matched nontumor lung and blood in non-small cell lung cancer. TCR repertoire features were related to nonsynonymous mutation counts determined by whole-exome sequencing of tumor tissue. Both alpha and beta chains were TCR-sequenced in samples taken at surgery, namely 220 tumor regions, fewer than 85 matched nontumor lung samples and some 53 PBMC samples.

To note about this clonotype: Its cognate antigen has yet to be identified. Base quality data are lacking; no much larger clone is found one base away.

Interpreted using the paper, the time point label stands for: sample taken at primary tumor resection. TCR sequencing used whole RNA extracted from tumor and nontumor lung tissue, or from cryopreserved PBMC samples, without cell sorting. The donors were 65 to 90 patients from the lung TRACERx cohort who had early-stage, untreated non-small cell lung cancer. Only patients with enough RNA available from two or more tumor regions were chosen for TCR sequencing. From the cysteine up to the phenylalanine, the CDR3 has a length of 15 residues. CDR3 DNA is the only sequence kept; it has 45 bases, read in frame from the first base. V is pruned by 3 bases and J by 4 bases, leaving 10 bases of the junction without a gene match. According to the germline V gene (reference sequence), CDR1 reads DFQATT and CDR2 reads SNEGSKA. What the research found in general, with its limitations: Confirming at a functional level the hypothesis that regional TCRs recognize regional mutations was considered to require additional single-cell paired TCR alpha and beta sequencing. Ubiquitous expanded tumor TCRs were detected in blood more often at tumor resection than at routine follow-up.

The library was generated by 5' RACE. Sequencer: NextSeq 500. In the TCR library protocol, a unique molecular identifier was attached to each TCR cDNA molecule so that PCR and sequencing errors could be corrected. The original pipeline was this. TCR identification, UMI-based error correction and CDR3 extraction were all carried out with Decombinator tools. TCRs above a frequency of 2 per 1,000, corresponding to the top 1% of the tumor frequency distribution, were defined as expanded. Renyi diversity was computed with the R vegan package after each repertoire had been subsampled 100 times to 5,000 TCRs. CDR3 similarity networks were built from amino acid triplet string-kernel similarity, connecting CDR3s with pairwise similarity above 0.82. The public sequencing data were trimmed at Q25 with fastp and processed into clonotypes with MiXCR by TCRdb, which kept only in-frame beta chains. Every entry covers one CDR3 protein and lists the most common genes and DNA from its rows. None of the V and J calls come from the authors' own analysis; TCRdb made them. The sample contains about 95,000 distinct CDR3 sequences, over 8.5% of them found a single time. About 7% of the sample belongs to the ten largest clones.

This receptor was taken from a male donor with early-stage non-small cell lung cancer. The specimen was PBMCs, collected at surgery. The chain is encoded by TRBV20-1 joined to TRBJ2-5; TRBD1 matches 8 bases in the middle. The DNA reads TGCAGTGCTAGCCCCCCAGGGGGCAGAGGAGAGACCCAGTACTTC. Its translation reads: CSASPPGGRGETQYF.